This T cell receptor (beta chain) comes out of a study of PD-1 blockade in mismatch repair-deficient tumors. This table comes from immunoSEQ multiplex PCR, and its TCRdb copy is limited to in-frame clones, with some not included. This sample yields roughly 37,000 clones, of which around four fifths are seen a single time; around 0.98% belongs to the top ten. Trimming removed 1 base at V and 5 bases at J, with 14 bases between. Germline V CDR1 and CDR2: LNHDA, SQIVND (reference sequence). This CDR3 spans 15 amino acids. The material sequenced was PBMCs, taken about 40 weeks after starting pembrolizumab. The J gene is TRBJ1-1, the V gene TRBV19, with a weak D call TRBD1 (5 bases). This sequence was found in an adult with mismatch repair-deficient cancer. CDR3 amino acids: CASSIGDFLITEAFF. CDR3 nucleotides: TGTGCCAGTAGTATAGGGGACTTTCTGATTACTGAAGCTTTCTTT.